This TCR beta chain appears in the sequencing data of a study of cytomegalovirus exposure and HLA in healthy donors. Primers: 60 Vbeta forward and 13 Jbeta reverse. Produced via immunoSEQ multiplex PCR; TCRdb's table is partial and in-frame only. Of 150,000 to 200,000 clones in the sample, approximately 78% are singletons; the top ten hold 0.9% to 1%. Germline V gene data show CDR1 as SGHVS and CDR2 as FQNEAQ. The V end was cut by 4 bases, the J end by 10 bases, with 17 bases between. CDR3 length: 15 amino acids. V is TRBV7-8 and J is TRBJ1-6, with D tentatively TRBD1 (5 bases). Sequenced input: PBMCs. The receptor comes from a girl aged 2 to 10 in good health and CMV-seropositive. CDR3 bases: TGTGCCAGCAGCTCCGCCCAGGGAAGATCCTCACCCCTCCACTTT. Amino acids: CASSSAQGRSSPLHF. The variable domain in full, completed from reference TRBV7-8 and TRBJ1-6, reads GAGVSQSPRYKVAKRGQDVALRCDPISGHVSLFWYQQALGQGPEFLTYFQNEAQLDKSGLPSDRFFAERPEGSVSTLKIQRTQQEDSAVYLCASSSAQGRSSPLHFGNGTRLTVT.